The next 24 T cell receptor beta chains were all read from a single sample in a study of blood T cell repertoires in COVID-19. Sequencing used immunoSEQ multiplex PCR; TCRdb keeps in-frame clones, though not all of them. Of about 170,000 clones in the sample, about 90% were seen once. The sample taken for sequencing was PBMCs or T cells enriched from blood (not recorded which). The receptors stem from a woman aged 50 to 60 who had recovered from COVID-19.

The V gene is TRBV7-3, the J gene TRBJ2-3; 10 nucleotides line up with TRBD2. This CDR3 is 16 amino acids long. Trimming cost V 3 bases and J 5 bases; bases outside gene matches: 8. Germline CDR1 reads SGHTA; CDR2 reads FQGTGA. The CDR3 sequence is CASSLGIAGGGDTQYF. As DNA, the CDR3 is TGTGCCAGCAGCTTGGGAATAGCGGGAGGCGGAGATACGCAGTATTTT.

The chain links TRBV28 to TRBJ2-3, with D possibly matching TRBD2 (5 bases). V was pared by 5 bases and J by 2 bases, with 17 bases between. CDR1 is MDHEN and CDR2 is SYDVKM in the germline V gene. The CDR3 consists of 16 residues. The CDR3 reads CASSELVPAPTDTQYF. CDR3 nucleotide sequence: TGTGCCAGCAGTGAACTAGTCCCTGCCCCCACAGATACGCAGTATTTT.

J is TRBJ2-7 and V is TRBV6-1; 13 nucleotides align to TRBD2. CDR1 is MNHNS, CDR2 SASEGT, per germline. J lost 5 bases, V lost 4 bases, and 8 bases had no gene match. This CDR3 is 16 amino acids long. The CDR3 nucleotides read TGTGCCAGCAGTGTACACGGACTAGCGGGAGAAAACGAGCAGTACTTC. Protein: CASSVHGLAGENEQYF.

The CDR3 coding sequence is TGCGCCAGCAGCTTCACAGGGGGCTATGGCTACACCTTC. The encoded protein is CASSFTGGYGYTF. This rearrangement joins TRBV5-1 to TRBJ1-2; 8 bases match TRBD1. V lost 2 bases to trimming and J lost 4 bases; unmatched junction nucleotides: 1. Germline lookup yields CDR1 SGHRS and CDR2 YFSETQ. CDR3 length equals 13 residues.

The J gene is TRBJ1-2, the V gene TRBV15; TRBD1 matches 7 bases. Germline V gene sequence: CDR1 LNHNV, CDR2 YYDKDF (reference sequence). With V trimmed by 5 bases and J by 3 bases, 6 bases remained unmatched. This CDR3 contains 14 residues. The CDR3 spells CATSPQGGHYGYTF. The CDR3 bases are TGTGCCACCAGCCCCCAGGGGGGACACTATGGCTACACCTTC.

As regards this clone: At one boundary the junction diverges from the germline segment, which might be a read error. The chain uses TRBV4-2 and TRBJ1-2, with a tentative D call TRBD1 (5 bases). The CDR3 consists of 13 residues. CDR1 and CDR2 from the germline V gene are LGHNA and YNFKEQ. In DNA form, the CDR3 reads TGTGCCAGCAGCCAAGATATAACCAGGGAAGCAAAATTC. Its translation: CASSQDITREAKF.

This chain joins TRBV5-1 and TRBJ2-7, with 11 positions matching TRBD2. Trimming took 1 base from V and 1 from J; bases not matched to a gene: 1. Germline CDR1 SGHRS, CDR2 YFSETQ. The CDR3 contains 15 residues. The CDR3 DNA is TGCGCCAGCAGCTTGACTAGCGGGAGATCCTACGAGCAGTACTTC. The encoded protein is CASSLTSGRSYEQYF. Filled out from reference TRBV5-1 and TRBJ2-7, the complete variable domain reads KAGVTQTPRYLIKTRGQQVTLSCSPISGHRSVSWYQQTPGQGLQFLFEYFSETQRNKGNFPGRFSGRQFSNSRSEMNVSTLELGDSALYLCASSLTSGRSYEQYFGPGTRLTVT.

J is TRBJ2-7 and V is TRBV7-9; tentatively, D is TRBD1 (5 bases). V lost 1 base and J 5 bases, leaving 12 bases between the germline ends. There are 14 residues in the CDR3. The germline V gene encodes CDR1 SEHNR and CDR2 FQNEAQ (reference sequence). The DNA for the CDR3 is TGTGCCAGCAGCTTAGGGCAGGGCCCCGACGAGCAGTACTTC. Translated, it gives CASSLGQGPDEQYF.

The chain couples TRBV28 to TRBJ2-7, with 14 bases fitting TRBD2. Unmatched junction bases numbered 11, after V lost 7 bases and J lost 3 bases. The CDR3 has 17 residues. Germline V gives CDR1 MDHEN, CDR2 SYDVKM. CDR3 amino acids: CASTSGTSGSSVYEQYF. The CDR3, as DNA: TGTGCCAGCACCTCCGGGACTAGCGGGAGCTCGGTCTACGAGCAGTACTTC.

The chain couples TRBV5-8 to TRBJ2-5; D call uncertain. Germline V gene sequence: CDR1 SGHTS, CDR2 YDEGEE. The CDR3 runs to 11 residues. Trimming stripped 7 bases from V and 5 bases from J, with 9 bases between. The CDR3 here is CASGRLETQYF. The CDR3 DNA reads as TGTGCCAGCGGGCGCCTCGAGACCCAGTACTTC.

The chain has TRBV15 and TRBJ1-5, with a weak D call TRBD1 (5 bases). This CDR3 is built from 16 residues. V was trimmed by 1 base and J by 4 bases, leaving 14 bases between them. The germline CDR1 and CDR2 sequences are LNHNV and YYDKDF (reference sequence). As DNA, the CDR3 is TGTGCCACCAGCAGAGTCGGGGGGAGAAGGAATCAGCCCCAGCATTTT. Encoded protein: CATSRVGGRRNQPQHF.

V is TRBV2 and J is TRBJ1-5, with D perhaps matching TRBD1 (6 bases). Trimming stripped 6 bases from V and 7 bases from J, with 16 bases between. The CDR3 loop spans 14 amino acids. CDR1 is SNHLY, CDR2 FYNNEI, per germline. The DNA of the CDR3 is TGTGCCAGCAGCGATCAGGGGAACGGCCAGCCCCAGCATTTT. It is translated as CASSDQGNGQPQHF.

This chain connects TRBV18 to TRBJ2-7; 7 bases line up with TRBD2. The germline V gene encodes CDR1 KGHSH and CDR2 LQKENI. V lost 3 bases and J lost 3; bases outside the gene matches: 8. The CDR3 is made up of 15 amino acids. This chain's CDR3 is CASSPEAGTLYEQYF. CDR3 DNA sequence: TGTGCCAGCTCACCGGAAGCGGGGACCCTCTACGAGCAGTACTTC.

This rearrangement joins TRBV18 to TRBJ2-3, with TRBD2 matching over 9 bases. V shed 3 bases and J 2 bases; nucleotides not matched to a gene: 6. This CDR3 is built from 16 residues. Germline CDR1 and CDR2: KGHSH and LQKENI. CDR3 nucleotide sequence: TGTGCCAGCTCACCTCGACTAGCGGAGCTCACAGATACGCAGTATTTT. Translating it yields CASSPRLAELTDTQYF.

Concerning this clone: Other DNA sequences of this sample code for an identical CDR3. The V gene is TRBV19, the J gene TRBJ1-1; D is possibly TRBD1 (5 bases). Trimming shortened V by 3 bases and J by 3 bases, and 11 bases separated the two germline ends. This CDR3 spans 14 amino acids. The germline V gene has CDR1 LNHDA and CDR2 SQIVND (reference sequence). This CDR3 is CASSIGQGYTEAFF. The CDR3 bases are TGTGCCAGTAGTATTGGGCAGGGATACACTGAAGCTTTCTTT. Combining the CDR3 with reference TRBV19 and TRBJ1-1 gives the whole variable domain DGGITQSPKYLFRKEGQNVTLSCEQNLNHDAMYWYRQDPGQGLRLIYYSQIVNDFQKGDIAEGYSVSREKKESFPLTVTSAQKNPTAFYLCASSIGQGYTEAFFGQGTRLTVV.

This chain uses TRBV7-6 with TRBJ2-1; weak D call: TRBD2 (6 bases). With 0 bases removed from V and 8 bases from J, the gap between germline ends came to 14 bases. The CDR3 runs to 15 residues. CDR1 and CDR2 (germline): SGHVS, FNYEAQ. CDR3 DNA: TGTGCCAGCAGCTTAGCGGCTACGACTAGTCATGAGCAGTTCTTC. Translated: CASSLAATTSHEQFF.

The gene calls are TRBV14 and TRBJ2-3; maybe TRBD1 (5 bases). The V end was cut by 6 bases, the J end by 1 base, with 14 bases between. The germline V gene encodes CDR1 SGHDN and CDR2 FVKESK. The CDR3 extends over 15 amino acids. Here the CDR3 reads CASSHGREGTDTQYF. The CDR3, as DNA: TGTGCCAGCAGTCACGGCAGGGAAGGCACAGATACGCAGTATTTT.

V gene TRBV5-6 combines with J gene TRBJ2-7; possibly TRBD1 for D (6 bases). V was pared by 5 bases and J by 4 bases, with 22 bases between. The CDR3 totals 16 residues. CDR1 and CDR2 (germline): SGHDT, YYEEEE. The CDR3 here is CASRPDSGRRGYEQYF. The CDR3 coding sequence is TGTGCCAGCAGGCCGGACAGCGGACGACGAGGATACGAGCAGTACTTC.

This chain links TRBV19 with TRBJ1-2, with D perhaps TRBD1 (6 bases). This CDR3 is built from 16 residues. Trimming removed 5 bases from V and 4 bases from J, with 20 bases in between. Germline lookup yields CDR1 LNHDA and CDR2 SQIVND (reference sequence). In DNA, the CDR3 is TGTGCCAGTAGTTCGCTTCGAGGGGGATCCTCCTATGGCTACACCTTC. Translation gives CASSSLRGGSSYGYTF.

V is TRBV11-2 and J is TRBJ1-1; weak D call: TRBD1 (6 bases). This CDR3 is built from 14 residues. Per the germline V gene, CDR1 is SGHAT and CDR2 is FQNNGV. Between the trimmed V and J ends, which lost 3 bases and 7 bases, there was a span of 15 bases. CDR3 residues: CASSFRGHGDEAFF. Here the CDR3 DNA reads TGTGCCAGCAGCTTCAGGGGTCACGGTGATGAAGCTTTCTTT.

This chain connects TRBV6-5 to TRBJ1-2, with D tentatively TRBD1 (6 bases). The germline V gene has CDR1 MNHEY and CDR2 SVGAGI. The CDR3 has 11 amino acids. The ends were cut back, 8 bases at V and 7 bases at J, with 11 bases in the middle. The CDR3: CASARGAGYTF. The CDR3 DNA follows: TGTGCCAGCGCCAGGGGTGCTGGCTACACCTTC.

The V gene is TRBV30, the J gene TRBJ1-1; TRBD1 might be the D (6 bases). Germline V CDR1 and CDR2: GTSNPN, SVGIG (reference sequence). This CDR3 has 16 residues. Trimming took off 2 bases at V and 7 bases at J, with 23 bases between the two ends. The CDR3, as DNA: TGTGCCTGGAGTCCCATGGGATACAGGGTAACCCATGAAGCTTTCTTT. It translates to CAWSPMGYRVTHEAFF.

The rearrangement links TRBV15 to TRBJ1-2, with 8 bases matching TRBD1. The CDR3 totals 15 residues. Trimming cost V 5 bases and J 5 bases; bases outside gene matches: 10. CDR1 and CDR2 (germline): LNHNV, YYDKDF (reference sequence). The CDR3 here is CATSGWTGLNYGYTF. CDR3 nucleotide sequence: TGTGCCACCAGCGGGTGGACAGGGCTAAATTATGGCTACACCTTC.

The chain has TRBV6-5 and TRBJ2-5; D might be TRBD2 (6 bases). Germline V gene sequence: CDR1 MNHEY, CDR2 SVGAGI. Trimming took off 6 bases at V and 1 base at J, with 12 bases between the two ends. The CDR3 is 14 amino acids. The CDR3 is CASSISGVQETQYF. CDR3 in DNA: TGTGCCAGCAGCATCTCGGGGGTCCAAGAGACCCAGTACTTC.